This entry features one T cell receptor beta chain sequence. The sample belongs to a study of blood T cell repertoires in COVID-19. Study context: Acute and convalescent COVID-19 specimens originated in the United States, Italy and Spain. Nucleic acid was either cDNA or gDNA, and it came from T cells, B-cell-depleted T cells, or PBMCs.

Germline V lookup: CDR1 MDHEN, CDR2 SYDVKM. The CDR3 has 15 amino acids. V was trimmed by 4 bases and J by 5 bases, leaving 17 bases between them. In the study's own analysis: From reference gene primer amplification, estimates of nucleated cell counts were derived. This table comes from immunoSEQ multiplex PCR, and its TCRdb copy is limited to in-frame clones, with some not included. V, J and clone size were drawn from that table, and D and trimming were deduced from the DNA. This sample has around 200,000 clones, with around 85% found just once. Material for sequencing was peripheral blood. This TCR derives from a woman in her forties or fifties with acute or convalescent COVID-19. This sequence joins TRBV28 and TRBJ1-1, with TRBD1 as a possible D gene (6 bases). The DNA for the CDR3 is TGTGCCAGCAGTTCACATGAGGGGGGGAGGACTGAAGCTTTCTTT. It yields the protein CASSSHEGGRTEAFF. Supplemented by reference TRBV28 and TRBJ1-1, the full variable domain reads DVKVTQSSRYLVKRTGEKVFLECVQDMDHENMFWYRQDPGLGLRLIYFSYDVKMKEKGDIPEGYSVSREKKERFSLILESASTNQTSMYLCASSSHEGGRTEAFFGQGTRLTVV.